One T cell receptor beta chain is described in this entry. As yet, its antigen is unknown. This CDR3 region has 14 residues. The germline V gene has CDR1 SGHRS and CDR2 YFSETQ. V lost 3 bases, J lost 5 bases, and 4 bases stayed unmatched. Every donor was a Caucasian adult from Nashville, Tennessee. Genomic DNA per cell subset filled all wells of several immunoSEQ plates. Measured with immunoSEQ multiplex PCR; TCRdb has only the in-frame clones, and not every one. This sample carries about 680,000 clones, around three quarters of them seen once, and the ten largest clones take around 2%. This record comes from a study of shared clonotypes between healthy human individuals. The study, taken as a whole, reports: Sample collection involved blood only; tissue repertoires are likely different.

The clonotype comes from a woman aged 25 to 45 in good health. The chain combines TRBV5-1 with TRBJ2-2; 7 positions match TRBD1. Input material: memory CD4+ T cells sorted from blood. Subset defined: CD45RA-negative fraction. Here the CDR3 reads CASSWVQGTGELFF. The CDR3 DNA follows: TGCGCCAGCAGCTGGGTACAGGGGACCGGGGAGCTGTTTTTT.